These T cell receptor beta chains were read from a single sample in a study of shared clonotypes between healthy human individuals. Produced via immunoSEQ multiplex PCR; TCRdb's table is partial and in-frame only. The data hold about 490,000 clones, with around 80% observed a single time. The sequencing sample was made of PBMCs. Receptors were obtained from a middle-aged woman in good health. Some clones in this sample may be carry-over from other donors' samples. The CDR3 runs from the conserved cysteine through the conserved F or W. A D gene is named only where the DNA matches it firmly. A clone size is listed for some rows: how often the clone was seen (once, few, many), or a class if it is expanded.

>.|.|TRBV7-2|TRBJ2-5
TGTGCCAGCAGCCCGGGACGGGTCCAAGAGACCCAGTACTTC
CASSPGRVQETQYF
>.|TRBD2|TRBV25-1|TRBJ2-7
TGTGCCAGCAGTGAAGGGACTAGCGGTAAGAGAGGGTCCTACGAGCAGTACTTC
CASSEGTSGKRGSYEQYF
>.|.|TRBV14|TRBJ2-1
TGTGCCAGCAGCCAAGATATGGGGTCAGGTCGCGCACGCTTGTTCTTC
CASSQDMGSGRARLFF
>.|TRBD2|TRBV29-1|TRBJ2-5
TGCAGCTTCGGGACTAGCGTACAAGAGACCCAGTACTTC
CSFGTSVQETQYF
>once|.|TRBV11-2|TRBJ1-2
TGTGCCAGCAGCCTAACTGAGGGGGTGGGGTATGGCTACACCTTC
CASSLTEGVGYGYTF
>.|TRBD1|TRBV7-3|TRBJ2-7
TGTGCCAGCAGCCCGCGGACAGGGTCTTACGAGCAGTACTTC
CASSPRTGSYEQYF
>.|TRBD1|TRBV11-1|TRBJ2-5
TGTGCCAGCAGCTCACCCCGGACAGGGGCGGGGCAAGAGACCCAGTACTTC
CASSSPRTGAGQETQYF
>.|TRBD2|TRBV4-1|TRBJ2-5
TGCGCCAGCAGCCAAGAATGGGGGAATTGGGGAGGGAGGGCCTCAGAGACCCAGTACTTC
CASSQEWGNWGGRASETQYF
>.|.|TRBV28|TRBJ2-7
TGTGCCAGCAGCATAGGGGGGGGCTACGAGCAGTACTTC
CASSIGGGYEQYF
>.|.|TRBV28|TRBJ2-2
TGTGCCAGCAGACCAACCGGGCGCACCGGGGAGCTGTTTTTT
CASRPTGRTGELFF
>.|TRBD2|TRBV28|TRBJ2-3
TGTGCCAGCAGACCTAGCGGGAGCATAGATACGCAGTATTTT
CASRPSGSIDTQYF
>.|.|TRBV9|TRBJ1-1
TGTGCCAGCAGCGTCGGGGGAAGCACTGAAGCTTTCTTT
CASSVGGSTEAFF
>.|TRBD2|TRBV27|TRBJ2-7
TGTGCCAGCAGTAGGGCGGGAGGCACCTACGAGCAGTACTTC
CASSRAGGTYEQYF